These 16 T cell receptor beta chains were sequenced from one sample in a study of shared clonotypes between healthy human individuals. Assay: immunoSEQ multiplex PCR; the TCRdb copy retains only in-frame clones and omits some. The sample lists 1,500,000 or so clones, approximately 96% seen once, with about 1% in the top ten. Sequencing was done on a sample of naive CD4+ T cells sorted from blood. Subset described: CD45RA+ positively selected. These receptors were collected from a man younger than 45 in good health.

The chain joins TRBV6-6 to TRBJ2-2; TRBD1 matches 10 bases. Germline V CDR1 and CDR2: MNHNY, SVGAGI (reference sequence). The CDR3 covers 16 residues. With V trimmed by 5 bases and J by 4 bases, 7 bases remained unmatched. CDR3 in DNA: TGTGCCAGCAGTGGGGCCAGGACAGGGGGCACCGGGGAGCTGTTTTTT. Amino acids: CASSGARTGGTGELFF.

This chain joins TRBV18 and TRBJ1-1; perhaps TRBD1 as D (6 bases). Germline V lookup: CDR1 KGHSH, CDR2 LQKENI. V dropped 3 bases and J dropped 0 bases, with 17 bases sitting between them. This CDR3 region has 17 residues. CDR3 protein: CASSPGATARLNTEAFF. CDR3 bases: TGTGCCAGCTCACCGGGGGCGACGGCCCGGCTGAACACTGAAGCTTTCTTT.

Comments on this clone: The sample holds other DNA sequences that translate to the same CDR3. The rearrangement joins TRBV5-1 to TRBJ1-4; possible D gene TRBD1, 6 bases. Trimming took off 4 bases at V and 3 bases at J, with 10 bases between the two ends. The CDR3 runs to 14 residues. Germline CDR1 is SGHRS and CDR2 is YFSETQ. DNA of the CDR3: TGCGCCAGCAGCCTAGGGGGAGCTAATGAAAAACTGTTTTTT. Amino acid sequence: CASSLGGANEKLFF.

CDR3 DNA sequence: TGTGCCAGCACCCGGGATAACAATGAGCAGTTCTTC. This translates into CASTRDNNEQFF. J is TRBJ2-1 and V is TRBV25-1; D might be TRBD2 (5 bases). Germline V gene data show CDR1 as MGHDK and CDR2 as SYGVNS. V was trimmed by 7 bases and J by 5 bases, leaving 9 bases between them. This CDR3 comprises 12 residues.

The V gene is TRBV28, the J gene TRBJ1-5, with D possibly matching TRBD1 (5 bases). The germline V gene has CDR1 MDHEN and CDR2 SYDVKM. CDR3 length: 14 amino acids. V was cut by 9 bases and J by 1 base, with 13 bases left in between. The CDR3 region is CASMMGGSNQPQHF. The CDR3 nucleotides are TGTGCCAGTATGATGGGGGGGAGCAATCAGCCCCAGCATTTT.

The chain recombines TRBV19 with TRBJ1-5; 10 bases align to TRBD1. Per the germline V gene, CDR1 is LNHDA and CDR2 is SQIVND (reference sequence). The V segment lost 7 bases and the J segment 6 bases; nucleotides outside the gene matches: 12. CDR3 length: 16 amino acids. CDR3 nucleotides: TGTGCCAGTACCGATCGGGACAGGGGAAATCGTCAGCCCCAGCATTTT. Its translation: CASTDRDRGNRQPQHF.

The chain uses TRBV27 and TRBJ2-1; D possibly corresponds to TRBD1 (6 bases). Per the germline V gene, CDR1 is MNHEY and CDR2 is SMNVEV (reference sequence). The ends were cut back, 2 bases at V and 2 bases at J, with 10 bases in the middle. CDR3 length: 15 amino acids. The CDR3 is CASSLQGPAYNEQFF. CDR3 nucleotide sequence: TGTGCCAGCAGTTTACAGGGGCCGGCCTACAATGAGCAGTTCTTC.

The V call is TRBV28, the J call TRBJ2-7; no firm D call. The CDR3 consists of 12 residues. V lost 7 bases and J lost 3, with 10 bases in between. Germline CDR1 reads MDHEN; CDR2 reads SYDVKM. The CDR3 here is CASKVRDYEQYF. The CDR3 nucleotides read TGTGCCAGCAAAGTACGCGACTACGAGCAGTACTTC.

Remarks on this clone: The sample carries other DNA sequences with the same CDR3. V usage is TRBV4-3 and J usage is TRBJ1-3, with 9 bases matching TRBD1. The CDR3 totals 15 residues. V was clipped by 3 bases and J by 0 bases; unmatched bases: 0. Germline V gene sequence: CDR1 LGHNA, CDR2 YSLEER. The CDR3: CASSQGQGSGNTIYF. The DNA for the CDR3 is TGCGCCAGCAGCCAGGGACAGGGCTCTGGAAACACCATATATTTT.

The V gene is TRBV5-5, the J gene TRBJ2-7; TRBD2 matches at 9 bases. Germline CDR1 and CDR2: SGHKS and YYEKEE (reference sequence). The CDR3 covers 17 residues. V gave up 4 bases and J gave up 3 bases; unmatched junction bases: 14. CDR3: CASSPYPRSSGIYEQYF. CDR3 DNA: TGTGCCAGCAGCCCCTATCCCCGGTCTAGCGGGATCTACGAGCAGTACTTC.

This rearrangement joins TRBV28 to TRBJ2-7; D is ambiguous. In germline, CDR1 is MDHEN, CDR2 SYDVKM. Between the trimmed V and J ends, which lost 9 bases and 7 bases, there was a span of 22 bases. This CDR3 is 14 amino acids long. The CDR3 sequence: CASNNYRAAVEQYF. In DNA, the CDR3 is TGTGCCAGTAATAACTATCGGGCAGCAGTGGAGCAGTACTTC.

V is TRBV10-2 and J is TRBJ2-7, with D possibly being TRBD1 or TRBD2 (6 bases each). V was pared by 6 bases and J by 4 bases, with 22 bases between. This CDR3 region has 16 residues. CDR1 and CDR2 (germline): WSHSY, SAAADI. CDR3 nucleotide sequence: TGCGCCAGCAGAATGGGCCCGGGGGCGAAAATTTACGAGCAGTACTTC. Translating it yields CASRMGPGAKIYEQYF.

For this clone: The same CDR3 can be traced to other DNA sequences in this sample. The chain employs TRBV30 and TRBJ2-7; maybe TRBD2 (5 bases). V gave up 4 bases and J gave up 2 bases, with 6 bases separating them. The CDR3 extends over 11 amino acids. The germline gives CDR1 GTSNPN, CDR2 SVGIG (reference sequence). CDR3 coding DNA: TGTGCCTGGACCGGGGCCTACGAGCAGTACTTC. Translation: CAWTGAYEQYF. The full variable domain, completed using reference TRBV30 and TRBJ2-7, is SQTIHQWPATLVQPVGSPLSLECTVEGTSNPNLYWYRQAAGRGLQLLFYSVGIGQISSEVPQNLSASRPQDRQFILSSKKLLLSDSGFYLCAWTGAYEQYFGPGTRLTVT.

CDR3 bases: TGTGCCAGCAGCTTGGGGGCCAATCAGCCCCAGCATTTT. As protein: CASSLGANQPQHF. This rearrangement joins TRBV5-6 to TRBJ1-5, with D uncertain. The CDR3 is made up of 13 amino acids. V lost 0 bases, J lost 3 bases, and 4 bases lay in between. CDR1 and CDR2 from the germline V gene are SGHDT and YYEEEE.

V is TRBV19 and J is TRBJ2-3, with unresolved D. Germline CDR1 LNHDA, CDR2 SQIVND (reference sequence). V was trimmed by 7 bases and J by 0 bases, leaving 14 bases between them. This CDR3 spans 15 amino acids. The CDR3 DNA reads TGTGCCAGTAAATTTAGGGCTCTGAGCACAGATACGCAGTATTTT. This codes for CASKFRALSTDTQYF.

V and J are TRBV18 and TRBJ2-1; D gene uncertain. Germline V CDR1 and CDR2: KGHSH, LQKENI. V lost 3 bases and J lost 12, with 12 bases in between. The CDR3 consists of 12 residues. CDR3 coding DNA: TGTGCCAGCTCACCGAGTAAGAAGTTGCAGTTCTTC. This gives the protein CASSPSKKLQFF. The full variable domain, its missing parts supplied by reference TRBV18 and TRBJ2-1, is NAGVMQNPRHLVRRRGQEARLRCSPMKGHSHVYWYRQLPEEGLKFMVYLQKENIIDESGMPKERFSAEFPKEGPSILRIQQVVRGDSAAYFCASSPSKKLQFFGPGTRLTVL.